Described below is a single T cell receptor (beta chain) sequence and its context. Antigen unknown. The sample comes from a study of T cells after yellow fever vaccination. Study outcomes and limitations: The presence of abundant clonotypes contaminating from the bulk population was possible in FACS-sorted repertoires.

Between the trimmed V and J ends, which lost 7 bases and 4 bases, there was a span of 11 bases. The CDR3 spans 13 residues. TCRdb reprocessed the 5' RACE reads via MiXCR and lists one record per CDR3 protein. The sample lists more than 250,000 distinct CDR3 sequences; about 6.6% were seen once. The chain recombines TRBV12-3 or TRBV12-4 with TRBJ1-5, with D perhaps TRBD1 (5 bases). This specimen was PBMCs, taken around 45 days after the first yellow fever vaccination. This sequence originates from a man aged 18 to 29 who received the YFV17D yellow fever vaccine. CDR3 sequence (DNA): TGTGCCAGCACCTTTGGGGGAAATCAGCCCCAGCATTTT. Encoded protein: CASTFGGNQPQHF.